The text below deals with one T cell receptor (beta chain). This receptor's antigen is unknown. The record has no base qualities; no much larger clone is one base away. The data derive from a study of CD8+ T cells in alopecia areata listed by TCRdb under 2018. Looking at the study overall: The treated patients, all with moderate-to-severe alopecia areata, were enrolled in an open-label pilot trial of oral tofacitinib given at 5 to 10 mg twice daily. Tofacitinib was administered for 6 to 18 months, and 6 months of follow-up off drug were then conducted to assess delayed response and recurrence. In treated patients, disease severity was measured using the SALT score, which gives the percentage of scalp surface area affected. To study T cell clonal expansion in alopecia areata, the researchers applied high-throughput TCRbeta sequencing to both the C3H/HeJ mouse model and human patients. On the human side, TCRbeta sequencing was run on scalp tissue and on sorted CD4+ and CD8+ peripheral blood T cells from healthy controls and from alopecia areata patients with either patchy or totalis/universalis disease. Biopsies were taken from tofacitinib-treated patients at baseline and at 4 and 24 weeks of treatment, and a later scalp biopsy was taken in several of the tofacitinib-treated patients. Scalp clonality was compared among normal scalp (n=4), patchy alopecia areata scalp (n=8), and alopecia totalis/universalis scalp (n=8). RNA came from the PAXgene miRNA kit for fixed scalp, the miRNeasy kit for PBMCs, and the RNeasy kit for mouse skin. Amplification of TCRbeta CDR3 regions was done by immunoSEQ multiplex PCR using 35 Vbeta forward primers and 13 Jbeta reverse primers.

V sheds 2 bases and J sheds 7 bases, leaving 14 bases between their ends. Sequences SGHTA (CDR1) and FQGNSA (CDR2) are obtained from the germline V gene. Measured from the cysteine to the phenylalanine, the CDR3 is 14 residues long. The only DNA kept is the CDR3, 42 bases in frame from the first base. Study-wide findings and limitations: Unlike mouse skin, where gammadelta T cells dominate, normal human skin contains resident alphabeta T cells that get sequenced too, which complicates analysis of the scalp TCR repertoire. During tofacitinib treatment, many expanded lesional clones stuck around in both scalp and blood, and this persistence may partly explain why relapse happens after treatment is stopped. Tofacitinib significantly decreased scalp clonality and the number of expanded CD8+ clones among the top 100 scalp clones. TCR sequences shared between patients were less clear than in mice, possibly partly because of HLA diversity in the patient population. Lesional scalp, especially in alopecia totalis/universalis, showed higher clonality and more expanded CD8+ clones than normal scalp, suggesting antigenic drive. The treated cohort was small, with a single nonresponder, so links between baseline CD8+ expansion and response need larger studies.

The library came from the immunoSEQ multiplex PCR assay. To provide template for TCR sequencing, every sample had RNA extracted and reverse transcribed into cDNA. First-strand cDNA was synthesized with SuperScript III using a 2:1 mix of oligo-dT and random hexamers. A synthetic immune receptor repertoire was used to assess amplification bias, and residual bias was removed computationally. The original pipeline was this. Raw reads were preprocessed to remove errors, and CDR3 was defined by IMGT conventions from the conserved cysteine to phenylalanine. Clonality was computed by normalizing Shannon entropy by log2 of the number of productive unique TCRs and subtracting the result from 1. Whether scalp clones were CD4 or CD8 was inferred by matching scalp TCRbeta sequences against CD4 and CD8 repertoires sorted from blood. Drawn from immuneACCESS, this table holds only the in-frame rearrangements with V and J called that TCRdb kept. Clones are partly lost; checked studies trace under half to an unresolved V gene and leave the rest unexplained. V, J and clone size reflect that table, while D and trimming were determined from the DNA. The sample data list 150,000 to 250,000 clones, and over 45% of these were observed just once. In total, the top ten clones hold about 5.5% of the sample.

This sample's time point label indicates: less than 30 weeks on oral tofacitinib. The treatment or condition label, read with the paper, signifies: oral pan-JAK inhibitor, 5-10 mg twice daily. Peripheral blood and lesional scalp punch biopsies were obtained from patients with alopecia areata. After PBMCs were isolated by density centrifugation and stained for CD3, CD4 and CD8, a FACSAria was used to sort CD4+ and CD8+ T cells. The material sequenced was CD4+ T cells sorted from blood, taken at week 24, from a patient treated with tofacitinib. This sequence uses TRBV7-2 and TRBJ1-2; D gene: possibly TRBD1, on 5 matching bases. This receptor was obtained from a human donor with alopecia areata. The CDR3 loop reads CASSLHGAEGGYTF. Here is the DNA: TGTGCCAGCAGCTTACACGGGGCCGAAGGTGGCTACACCTTC.